A single sample is the source of the 22 T cell receptor beta chains below, sequenced in a study of blood T cell repertoires in COVID-19. Libraries were prepared by immunoSEQ multiplex PCR; TCRdb keeps only in-frame clonotypes and omits some of them. The sample lists about half a million clones, over 75% seen once, with 3% to 3.5% in the top ten. Material: peripheral blood. The source of these receptors is a human donor in a cohort sampled during active COVID-19.

The V call is TRBV27, the J call TRBJ1-5; D uncertain. The CDR3 is made up of 13 amino acids. Germline CDR1 MNHEY, CDR2 SMNVEV (reference sequence). Trimming cost V 7 bases and J 5 bases, with 12 bases left between them. CDR3 coding DNA: TGTGCCAGCACTTTCGGGGTGGATCAGCCCCAGCATTTT. Translated: CASTFGVDQPQHF.

The V call is TRBV25-1, the J call TRBJ1-1; TRBD1 aligns across 9 bases. CDR1 is MGHDK and CDR2 is SYGVNS in the germline V gene. V dropped 7 bases and J dropped 5; count of bases not matched to a gene: 5. The CDR3 is 13 residues long. The CDR3 DNA follows: TGTGCCAGCACTAAGGGACAGGGAACTGAAGCTTTCTTT. It yields the protein CASTKGQGTEAFF.

The V gene is TRBV5-8, the J gene TRBJ2-1; 12 positions agree with TRBD2. Per germline, CDR1 SGHTS and CDR2 YDEGEE. Trimming took 3 bases from V and 6 from J; bases not matched to a gene: 10. CDR3 length: 17 amino acids. For the CDR3, the DNA is TGTGCCAGCAGCTCACGGTTGGGACTAGCGGGTACCAATGAGCAGTTCTTC. Protein product: CASSSRLGLAGTNEQFF.

The rearrangement joins TRBV18 to TRBJ1-2; D uncertain. Germline lookup yields CDR1 KGHSH and CDR2 LQKENI. There are 13 residues in the CDR3. V lost 4 bases to trimming and J lost 6 bases, with 12 bases between them. In DNA form, the CDR3 reads TGTGCCAGCTCACGACGGGATGCAGATGGCTACACCTTC. This translates into CASSRRDADGYTF.

This clone was detected only once. This sequence joins TRBV11-2 and TRBJ1-5; D may be TRBD1 (5 bases). The length of the CDR3 is 14 residues. Trimming stripped 0 bases from V and 5 bases from J, with 8 bases between. The germline V gene encodes CDR1 SGHAT and CDR2 FQNNGV. CDR3 loop: CASSLEAGYQPQHF. In nucleotides, the CDR3 is TGTGCCAGCAGCTTAGAGGCAGGGTATCAGCCCCAGCATTTT.

The genes are TRBV7-2 and TRBJ2-2, with D unresolved. Germline V gene data show CDR1 as SGHTA and CDR2 as FQGNSA. Trimming pared 1 base from V and 4 bases from J, leaving 7 bases between. The CDR3 sequence is 14 residues long. The CDR3 sequence: CASSLVVSTGELFF. The CDR3 bases are TGTGCCAGCAGCTTAGTTGTCTCCACCGGGGAGCTGTTTTTT.

This chain links TRBV6-6 with TRBJ1-3; D not resolved. Germline loops: CDR1 MNHNY, CDR2 SVGAGI (reference sequence). The CDR3 extends over 15 amino acids. V was clipped by 6 bases and J by 2 bases, with 14 bases between them. The DNA for the CDR3 is TGTGCCAGCAGCCTGAGTACCACGGCTGGAAACACCATATATTTT. Its translation: CASSLSTTAGNTIYF.

This clone came up once. This chain links TRBV27 with TRBJ2-7, with D tentatively TRBD2 (5 bases). This CDR3 has 16 amino acids. The V gene lost 5 bases and the J gene lost 2 bases, with 19 bases spanning the gap. Germline V gene data show CDR1 as MNHEY and CDR2 as SMNVEV (reference sequence). This chain's CDR3 is CASSPLRPAEPYEQYF. CDR3 DNA: TGTGCCAGCAGTCCCCTGAGGCCAGCGGAACCCTACGAGCAGTACTTC.

The chain uses TRBV15 and TRBJ2-1; 10 positions agree with TRBD1. This CDR3 comprises 15 residues. Per germline, CDR1 LNHNV and CDR2 YYDKDF (reference sequence). The junction had 8 bases not matched to a gene; V was cut back by 0 bases and J by 12 bases. CDR3 in DNA: TGTGCCACCAGCAGAGAGACAGGGGGCGCCCCACCGCAGTTCTTC. Its translation is CATSRETGGAPPQFF.

The V call is TRBV6-1, the J call TRBJ2-1; 9 positions match TRBD1. The V segment lost 2 bases and the J segment 0 bases; nucleotides outside the gene matches: 2. This CDR3 is built from 16 residues. Germline-derived CDR1 and CDR2 are MNHNS and SASEGT. For the CDR3, the DNA is TGTGCCAGCAGTGAAACGACAGGGGGCTCCTACAATGAGCAGTTCTTC. Its protein is CASSETTGGSYNEQFF.

The chain is built from TRBV7-3 and TRBJ2-7; D ambiguous. CDR3 size: 16 residues. Germline CDR1 is SGHTA and CDR2 is FQGTGA. Trimming cost V 0 bases and J 4 bases, with 16 bases left between them. The CDR3 loop is CASSLTIEQIIYEQYF. CDR3 nucleotides: TGTGCCAGCAGCTTAACAATTGAACAGATAATTTACGAGCAGTACTTC. Full variable domain (outside the CDR3, taken from reference TRBV7-3 and TRBJ2-7): GAGVSQTPSNKVTEKGKYVELRCDPISGHTALYWYRQSLGQGPEFLIYFQGTGAADDSGLPNDRFFAVRPEGSVSTLKIQRTERGDSAVYLCASSLTIEQIIYEQYFGPGTRLTVT.

The chain combines TRBV11-2 with TRBJ2-5, with D tentatively TRBD2 (6 bases). The CDR3 has 15 amino acids. The germline gives CDR1 SGHAT, CDR2 FQNNGV. The germline V and J ends were trimmed by 1 base and 5 bases, with 14 bases remaining between them. The CDR3 sequence: CASSLVSAGGETQYF. CDR3 sequence (DNA): TGTGCCAGCAGCTTAGTTTCAGCGGGCGGGGAGACCCAGTACTTC.

The chain recombines TRBV5-1 with TRBJ2-5; 12 positions match TRBD2. The CDR3 sequence is 16 residues long. Germline assignment: CDR1 SGHRS and CDR2 YFSETQ. Germline trimming cut 3 bases from V and 5 bases from J; bases unmatched to any gene: 8. The CDR3 bases are TGCGCCAGCAGCTGGTGGACTAGCGGGAATGTGGAGACCCAGTACTTC. Encoded protein: CASSWWTSGNVETQYF.

This clone is a singleton in its sample. The rearrangement uses TRBV6-5 and TRBJ2-7; 7 positions agree with TRBD1. V lost 2 bases and J lost 0; bases outside the gene matches: 1. Per the germline V gene, CDR1 is MNHEY and CDR2 is SVGAGI. The CDR3 consists of 14 residues. Written as DNA, the CDR3 is TGTGCCAGCAGTTACAGGGGGCGCTCCTACGAGCAGTACTTC. The encoded protein is CASSYRGRSYEQYF.

The rearrangement joins TRBV3-1 (or the pseudogene TRBV3-2) to TRBJ1-5, with 7 bases lining up with TRBD1. The CDR3 loop spans 15 amino acids. CDR1 and CDR2 (germline): LGHDT, YNNKEL (reference sequence). Trimming removed 2 bases from V and 2 bases from J; junction bases left unmatched: 3. CDR3 sequence (DNA): TGTGCCAGCAGCCAAACCACAGGGGGCAATCAGCCCCAGCATTTT. This sequence encodes CASSQTTGGNQPQHF.

The chain couples TRBV29-1 to TRBJ1-3; TRBD1 is a possible D gene (5 bases). Germline assignment: CDR1 SQVTM and CDR2 ANQGSEA. The CDR3 is made up of 14 amino acids. V was clipped by 6 bases and J by 2 bases, with 14 bases between them. CDR3 in amino acids: CSVSVAGAGNTIYF. DNA for the CDR3: TGCAGCGTCTCAGTTGCGGGGGCTGGAAACACCATATATTTT.

The V and J genes are TRBV19 and TRBJ1-3, with 7 bases that match TRBD1. V trimming: 3 bases; J trimming: 0 bases; junction bases outside the gene matches: 8. CDR3 length: 17 residues. Germline V gene lookup returns CDR1 LNHDA and CDR2 SQIVND (reference sequence). The CDR3 reads CASSMRGQFSSGNTIYF. Here the CDR3 DNA reads TGTGCCAGTAGTATGAGGGGACAGTTCTCCTCTGGAAACACCATATATTTT.

CDR3 amino acids: CASSTRHEQYF. The CDR3 DNA reads as TGTGCCAGCAGCACTCGTCACGAGCAGTACTTC. The chain links TRBV11-2 to TRBJ2-7; no definite D call. The V gene lost 5 bases and the J gene lost 5 bases, with 7 bases spanning the gap. The CDR3 contains 11 residues. Germline V gives CDR1 SGHAT, CDR2 FQNNGV.

Of note for this clone: Other DNA sequences in this sample translate to the same CDR3. The J gene is TRBJ1-2, the V gene TRBV2; maybe TRBD1 (6 bases). The CDR3 contains 13 residues. Germline V gives CDR1 SNHLY, CDR2 FYNNEI. V dropped 5 bases and J dropped 8 bases, with 15 bases sitting between them. The CDR3 DNA reads TGTGCCAGCAGTTTAACAGGGTACGACGGCTACACCTTC. Translating gives CASSLTGYDGYTF.

This clone was found once. The V call is TRBV5-1, the J call TRBJ2-7; 7 bases map to TRBD1. J was trimmed by 2 bases and V by 4 bases; bases with no gene match: 6. Germline CDR1 and CDR2: SGHRS and YFSETQ. The CDR3 has 14 amino acids. This chain's CDR3 is CASSLDRRTYEQYF. The CDR3 DNA sequence: TGCGCCAGCAGCCTGGACAGGAGAACCTACGAGCAGTACTTC.

The rearrangement uses TRBV25-1 and TRBJ2-1; 9 bases match TRBD1. V lost 5 bases, J lost 7 bases, and 9 bases stayed unmatched. This CDR3 is 15 amino acids long. CDR1 and CDR2 (germline): MGHDK, SYGVNS. CDR3 sequence: CASSPGTGNWNEQFF. The CDR3 nucleotides read TGTGCCAGCAGTCCCGGGACAGGGAATTGGAATGAGCAGTTCTTC.

This sequence joins TRBV2 and TRBJ2-2, with 11 bases that match TRBD2. CDR3 length equals 16 residues. V was pared by 3 bases and J by 4 bases, with 4 bases of the junction left unmatched. From germline, CDR1 is SNHLY and CDR2 FYNNEI. The CDR3 reads CASSDGSGRVTGELFF. The CDR3 region has the DNA TGTGCCAGCAGTGACGGTAGCGGGAGGGTCACCGGGGAGCTGTTTTTT.